This TCR beta chain appears in the sequencing data of a study of T cells in Graves' hyperthyroidism and ophthalmopathy. This clonotype was detected a few times. Its antigen is unknown. This CDR3 comprises 14 residues. From germline, CDR1 is SGHAT and CDR2 FQNNGV. Trimming took off 2 bases at V and 3 bases at J, with 11 bases between the two ends. Pregnant or lactating patients were excluded, as were those with uncontrolled infection or other autoimmune disease. Cells are PBMCs isolated from roughly 9.2 ml of fresh blood. Amplification targeted TCR beta CDR3 regions from RNA transcripts. The HTBI primer set drove a first-round RT-PCR of the TCR CDR3. TCRdb ran MiXCR on the multiplex PCR reads and lists one entry per CDR3 protein. This table holds some 510,000 distinct CDR3 sequences, less than 25% found once. Study conclusions and caveats: Most clonotypes expanded in the thyroid (above 0.001) were also present in blood. For ophthalmopathy, model prediction preceded onset by a median roughly 6.3 months.

The TCR was taken from a man between 18 and 29 years old with Graves' hyperthyroidism. Material for sequencing was blood. V and J are TRBV11-2 and TRBJ2-7; D is perhaps TRBD1 (6 bases). The CDR3 loop is CASSLWARGYEQYF. Here the CDR3 DNA reads TGTGCCAGCAGCTTATGGGCCAGGGGCTACGAGCAGTACTTC.